The 22 T cell receptor beta chains below were found in one sample sequenced in a study of CD8 T cells in Susac syndrome. RNA, at about 0.45 to 1 ug, was reverse transcribed with random hexamers. MiXCR, run by TCRdb on the immunoSEQ multiplex PCR reads, gives a single entry per CDR3 protein. The sample comprises over 95,000 distinct CDR3 sequences, about nine tenths of which are singletons, and more than 0.13% rests with the top ten. Input material: CD4+ T cells from PBMCs. The receptors originated from a human donor in good health.

V is TRBV9 and J is TRBJ2-1; 11 bases match TRBD1. The germline gives CDR1 SGDLS, CDR2 YYNGEE. The CDR3 loop spans 16 amino acids. With 0 bases clipped from V and 9 bases from J, the junction kept 8 bases outside the gene matches. Here the CDR3 reads CASSVVMGQGDTEQFF. The CDR3 nucleotides are TGTGCCAGCAGCGTAGTTATGGGACAGGGGGACACTGAGCAGTTCTTC.

The chain recombines TRBV7-3 with TRBJ1-2; the match to TRBD1 covers 7 bases. V was pared by 2 bases and J by 8 bases, with 5 bases of the junction left unmatched. Germline lookup yields CDR1 SGHTA and CDR2 FQGTGA. The CDR3 consists of 13 residues. The CDR3 DNA reads TGTGCCAGCAGCTTACTTATGGGACAGGGCTACACCTTC. This encodes CASSLLMGQGYTF.

The chain couples TRBV7-3 to TRBJ1-2, with D possibly TRBD1 on 5 matching bases. V lost 4 bases and J 8 bases, leaving 14 bases between the germline ends. Germline-derived CDR1 and CDR2 are SGHTA and FQGTGA. The CDR3 runs 13 residues. CDR3 loop: CASSSGGTEGYTF. The CDR3 DNA reads TGTGCCAGCAGCTCGGGAGGGACCGAAGGCTACACCTTC.

The J gene is TRBJ2-1, the V gene TRBV5-1; TRBD2 matches at 8 bases. Germline CDR1 SGHRS, CDR2 YFSETQ. The CDR3 loop spans 16 amino acids. Trimming took 0 bases from V and 4 from J; bases not matched to a gene: 6. CDR3: CASSLVPTSGYNEQFF. The CDR3 DNA sequence: TGCGCCAGCAGCTTGGTCCCAACTAGCGGTTACAATGAGCAGTTCTTC. Combining the CDR3 with reference TRBV5-1 and TRBJ2-1 gives the whole variable domain KAGVTQTPRYLIKTRGQQVTLSCSPISGHRSVSWYQQTPGQGLQFLFEYFSETQRNKGNFPGRFSGRQFSNSRSEMNVSTLELGDSALYLCASSLVPTSGYNEQFFGPGTRLTVL.

CDR3 nucleotides: TGCAGTATTGCCGGCCGCTCTGGAAACACCATATATTTT. This translates into CSIAGRSGNTIYF. The V call is TRBV20-1, the J call TRBJ1-3; no clear D. V was trimmed by 8 bases and J by 0 bases, leaving 11 bases between them. This CDR3 has 13 residues. Germline CDR1 DFQATT, CDR2 SNEGSKA (reference sequence).

The V and J genes are TRBV7-9 and TRBJ2-3; D is uncertain. The CDR3 covers 12 residues. The V gene lost 4 bases and the J gene lost 5 bases, with 7 bases spanning the gap. Germline-derived CDR1 and CDR2 are SEHNR and FQNEAQ (reference sequence). The CDR3 bases are TGTGCCAGCAGCTCCCAAGGAGATACGCAGTATTTT. Translating gives CASSSQGDTQYF.

The DNA for the CDR3 is TGTGCCAGCACCTCGGGGCAGGGCACTCAGCCCCAGCATTTT. As protein: CASTSGQGTQPQHF. The rearrangement links TRBV7-2 to TRBJ1-5, with D possibly matching TRBD1 (5 bases). The length of the CDR3 is 14 residues. V was trimmed by 7 bases and J by 6 bases, leaving 16 bases between them. CDR1 is SGHTA and CDR2 is FQGNSA in the germline V gene.

The genes are TRBV2 and TRBJ1-5; D remains unclear. The V end lost 5 bases, the J end lost 0 bases, and 11 bases lay between the germline ends. This CDR3 has 15 residues. CDR1 SNHLY and CDR2 FYNNEI come from the germline V gene. The CDR3 protein is CASSSSLFSNQPQHF. CDR3 DNA: TGTGCCAGCAGTTCTAGCCTTTTTAGCAATCAGCCCCAGCATTTT. Together with reference TRBV2 and TRBJ1-5, the CDR3 gives the full variable domain: EPEVTQTPSHQVTQMGQEVILRCVPISNHLYFYWYRQILGQKVEFLVSFYNNEISEKSEIFDDQFSVERPDGSNFTLKIRSTKLEDSAMYFCASSSSLFSNQPQHFGDGTRLSIL.

The chain couples TRBV7-9 to TRBJ2-2; TRBD2 is a possible D gene (5 bases). CDR1 is SEHNR, CDR2 FQNEAQ, per germline (reference sequence). V was trimmed by 10 bases and J by 6 bases, leaving 12 bases between them. CDR3 size: 12 residues. CDR3 amino acids: CATLRAAGELFF. CDR3 nucleotides: TGTGCCACCCTGAGGGCCGCCGGGGAGCTGTTTTTT.

V gene TRBV12-3 or TRBV12-4 combines with J gene TRBJ1-5; D gene uncertain. V was cut by 6 bases and J by 4 bases, with 7 bases left in between. This CDR3 region has 12 residues. The CDR3 nucleotides read TGTGCCAGCAGGTACAGTAATCAGCCCCAGCATTTT. It codes for CASRYSNQPQHF.

The rearrangement links TRBV12-3 or TRBV12-4 to TRBJ2-1; weak D call: TRBD1 (5 bases). The CDR3 totals 15 residues. Trimming took 1 base from V and 6 from J, leaving 13 bases between them. CDR3 loop: CASSLDVGVVNEQFF. The DNA for the CDR3 is TGTGCCAGCAGTTTAGATGTAGGGGTGGTCAATGAGCAGTTCTTC.

The V and J genes are TRBV7-9 and TRBJ1-1; D gene ambiguous. Germline values: CDR1 SEHNR, CDR2 FQNEAQ (reference sequence). V was clipped by 1 base and J by 11 bases, with 8 bases between them. CDR3 size: 11 residues. CDR3 sequence: CASSLEPGAFF. Written as DNA, the CDR3 is TGTGCCAGCAGCTTAGAACCGGGGGCTTTCTTT.

The rearrangement joins TRBV7-6 to TRBJ2-5; D possibly corresponds to TRBD1 (6 bases). Germline V gene lookup returns CDR1 SGHVS and CDR2 FNYEAQ. CDR3 length equals 13 residues. V was pared by 3 bases and J by 4 bases, with 9 bases between. CDR3 residues: CASSLGARETQYF. CDR3 nucleotides: TGTGCCAGCAGCTTGGGGGCCCGAGAGACCCAGTACTTC.

CDR3 residues: CASSRGTGETQYF. The CDR3 DNA follows: TGTGCCAGCAGTAGAGGGACTGGAGAGACCCAGTACTTC. The chain has TRBV6-2 or TRBV6-3 and TRBJ2-5, with a possible D match to TRBD2 (6 bases). Trimming removed 5 bases from V and 4 bases from J, with 11 bases in between. The CDR3 spans 13 residues. Per germline, CDR1 MNHEY and CDR2 SVGEGT.

The V gene is TRBV29-1, the J gene TRBJ2-1, with 7 bases fitting TRBD1. Trimming took 7 bases from V and 10 from J; bases not matched to a gene: 13. Germline V gene lookup returns CDR1 SQVTM and CDR2 ANQGSEA. CDR3 size: 13 residues. The CDR3 loop is CSGSDRDPREQFF. The CDR3, as DNA: TGCAGCGGGAGCGACAGGGACCCCAGGGAGCAGTTCTTC.

J is TRBJ2-2 and V is TRBV7-9, with TRBD2 matching over 10 bases. Germline CDR1 and CDR2: SEHNR and FQNEAQ (reference sequence). V lost 5 bases and J lost 4; bases outside the gene matches: 7. The CDR3 is 16 amino acids. In DNA form, the CDR3 reads TGTGCCAGCAGCCACCCGGGACTAGCGTCCACCGGGGAGCTGTTTTTT. Translating it yields CASSHPGLASTGELFF.

The chain is built from TRBV3-1 and TRBJ2-2, with D uncertain. The V gene's germline CDR1 is LGHDT and CDR2 YNNKEL (reference sequence). The CDR3 contains 13 residues. V lost 8 bases and J lost 7, with 14 bases in between. The CDR3 spells CASELRSFGELFF. The CDR3 bases are TGTGCCAGCGAACTTAGAAGCTTCGGGGAGCTGTTTTTT. Drawing the rest from reference TRBV3-1 and TRBJ2-2, the complete variable domain is DTAVSQTPKYLVTQMGNDKSIKCEQNLGHDTMYWYKQDSKKFLKIMFSYNNKELIINETVPNRFSPKSPDKAHLNLHINSLELGDSAVYFCASELRSFGELFFGEGSRLTVL.

J is TRBJ2-1 and V is TRBV11-1; TRBD1 agrees at 7 bases. The CDR3 extends over 17 amino acids. The junction had 21 bases not matched to a gene; V was cut back by 4 bases and J by 12 bases. Per the germline V gene, CDR1 is SGHAT and CDR2 is FQDESV (reference sequence). Here the CDR3 DNA reads TGTGCCAGCAGCTCCCCGTCGAACGACAGGGAAGCACGCTGGCAGTTCTTC. It encodes CASSSPSNDREARWQFF.

V is TRBV6-5 and J is TRBJ2-2; 10 bases map to TRBD2. The trim removed 2 bases at V and 5 bases at J, leaving 11 bases unmatched. The CDR3 sequence is 18 residues long. Germline CDR1 MNHEY, CDR2 SVGAGI. CDR3 DNA sequence: TGTGCCAGCAGTTACGAGCCAACCCTAGCGGGGGAAACCGGGGAGCTGTTTTTT. Translated: CASSYEPTLAGETGELFF.

This clonotype was seen just once. The chain recombines TRBV10-3 with TRBJ1-1; 9 nucleotides match TRBD1. The junction had 5 bases not matched to a gene; V was cut back by 4 bases and J by 2 bases. Germline lookup yields CDR1 ENHRY and CDR2 SYGVKD. This CDR3 has 15 amino acids. The CDR3 region is CAISAGQGDNTEAFF. CDR3 nucleotides: TGTGCCATCAGTGCGGGACAGGGCGATAACACTGAAGCTTTCTTT.

The rearrangement uses TRBV5-1 and TRBJ1-6; D is perhaps TRBD1 (5 bases). CDR1 and CDR2 (germline): SGHRS, YFSETQ. V shed 4 bases and J shed 6 bases, with 17 bases lying between them. The CDR3 extends over 16 amino acids. The CDR3 sequence is CASSQAGGAANSPLHF. The CDR3 DNA follows: TGCGCCAGCAGCCAGGCCGGGGGAGCGGCTAATTCACCCCTCCACTTT.

The chain is built from TRBV29-1 and TRBJ2-5; D may be TRBD1 (5 bases). The germline V gene encodes CDR1 SQVTM and CDR2 ANQGSEA. The CDR3 is 12 amino acids. Trimming took off 8 bases at V and 1 base at J, with 11 bases between the two ends. DNA of the CDR3: TGCAGCACATCAGGGTTCCAAGAGACCCAGTACTTC. This gives the protein CSTSGFQETQYF.